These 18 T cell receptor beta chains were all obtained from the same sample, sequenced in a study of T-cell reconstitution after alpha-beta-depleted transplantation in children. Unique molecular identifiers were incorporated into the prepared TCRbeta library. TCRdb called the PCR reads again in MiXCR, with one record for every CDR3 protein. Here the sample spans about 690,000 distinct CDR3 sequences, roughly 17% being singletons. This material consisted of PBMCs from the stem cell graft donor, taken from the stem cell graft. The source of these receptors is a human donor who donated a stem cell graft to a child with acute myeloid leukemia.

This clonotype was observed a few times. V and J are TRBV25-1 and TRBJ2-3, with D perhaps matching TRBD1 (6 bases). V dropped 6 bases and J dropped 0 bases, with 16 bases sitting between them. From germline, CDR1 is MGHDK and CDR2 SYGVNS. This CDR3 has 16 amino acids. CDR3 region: CASSTRDKTSTDTQYF. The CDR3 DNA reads TGTGCCAGCAGCACGAGGGACAAAACTAGCACAGATACGCAGTATTTT. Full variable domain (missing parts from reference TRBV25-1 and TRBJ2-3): EADIYQTPRYLVIGTGKKITLECSQTMGHDKMYWYQQDPGMELHLIHYSYGVNSTEKGDLSSESTVSRIRTEHFPLTLESARPSHTSQYLCASSTRDKTSTDTQYFGPGTRLTVL.

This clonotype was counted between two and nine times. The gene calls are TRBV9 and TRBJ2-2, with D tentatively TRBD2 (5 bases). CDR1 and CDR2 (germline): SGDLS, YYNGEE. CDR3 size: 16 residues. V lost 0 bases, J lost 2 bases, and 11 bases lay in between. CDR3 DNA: TGTGCCAGCAGCGTAGAAGCCGGGGTCAACACCGGGGAGCTGTTTTTT. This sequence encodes CASSVEAGVNTGELFF.

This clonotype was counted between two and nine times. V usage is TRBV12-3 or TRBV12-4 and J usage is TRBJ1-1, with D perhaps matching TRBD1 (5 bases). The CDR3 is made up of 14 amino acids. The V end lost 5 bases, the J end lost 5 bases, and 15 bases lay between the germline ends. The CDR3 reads CASSRGGVHTEAFF. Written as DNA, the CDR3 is TGTGCCAGCAGTCGGGGGGGGGTTCATACTGAAGCTTTCTTT.

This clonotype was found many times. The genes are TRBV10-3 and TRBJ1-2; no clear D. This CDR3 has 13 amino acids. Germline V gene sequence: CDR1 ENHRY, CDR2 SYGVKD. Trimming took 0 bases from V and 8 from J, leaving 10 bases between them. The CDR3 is CAISESNPEGYTF. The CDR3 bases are TGTGCCATCAGTGAGTCGAATCCGGAAGGCTACACCTTC.

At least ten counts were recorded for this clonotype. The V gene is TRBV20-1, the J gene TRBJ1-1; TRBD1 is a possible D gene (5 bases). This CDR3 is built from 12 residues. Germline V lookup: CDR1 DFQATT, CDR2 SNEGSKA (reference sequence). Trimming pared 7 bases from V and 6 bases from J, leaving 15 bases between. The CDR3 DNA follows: TGCAGTGTCCCAGGGAGGGTCGCTGAAGCTTTCTTT. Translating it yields CSVPGRVAEAFF.

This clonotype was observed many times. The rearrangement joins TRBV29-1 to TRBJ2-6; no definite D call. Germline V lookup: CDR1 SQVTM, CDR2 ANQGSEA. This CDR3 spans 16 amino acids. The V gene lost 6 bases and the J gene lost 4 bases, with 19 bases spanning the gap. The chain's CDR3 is CSVAENRYRGANVLTF. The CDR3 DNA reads TGCAGCGTAGCCGAAAACAGATACCGCGGGGCCAACGTCCTGACTTTC.

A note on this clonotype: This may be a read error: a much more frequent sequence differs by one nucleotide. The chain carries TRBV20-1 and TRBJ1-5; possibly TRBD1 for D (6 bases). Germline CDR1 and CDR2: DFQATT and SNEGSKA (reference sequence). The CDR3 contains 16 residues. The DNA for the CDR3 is TGCTGTGCTAGAGATTGGACGGGGGGCGCGGATCAGCCCCAGCATTTT. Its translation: CCARDWTGGADQPQHF.

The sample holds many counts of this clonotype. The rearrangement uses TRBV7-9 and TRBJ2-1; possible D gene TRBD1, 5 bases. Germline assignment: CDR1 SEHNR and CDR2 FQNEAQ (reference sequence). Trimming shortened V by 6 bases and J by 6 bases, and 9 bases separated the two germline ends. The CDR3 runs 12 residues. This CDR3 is CASSPRANEQFF. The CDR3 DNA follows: TGTGCCAGCAGTCCCAGGGCCAATGAGCAGTTCTTC.

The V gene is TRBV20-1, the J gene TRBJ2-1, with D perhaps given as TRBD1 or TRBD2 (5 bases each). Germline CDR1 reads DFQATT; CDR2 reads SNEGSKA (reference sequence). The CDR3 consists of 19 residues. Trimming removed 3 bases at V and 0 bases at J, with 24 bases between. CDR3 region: CSASSVRMKKGSSYNEQFF. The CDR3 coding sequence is TGCAGTGCTAGTTCAGTCAGGATGAAGAAGGGGAGCTCCTACAATGAGCAGTTCTTC.

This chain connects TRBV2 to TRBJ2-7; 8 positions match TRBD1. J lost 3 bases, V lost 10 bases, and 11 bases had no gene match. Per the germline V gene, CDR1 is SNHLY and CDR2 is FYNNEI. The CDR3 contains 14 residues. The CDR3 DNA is TGTGCCACCAGGGGGACAGGTACCTTCTACGAGCAGTACTTC. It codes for CATRGTGTFYEQYF.

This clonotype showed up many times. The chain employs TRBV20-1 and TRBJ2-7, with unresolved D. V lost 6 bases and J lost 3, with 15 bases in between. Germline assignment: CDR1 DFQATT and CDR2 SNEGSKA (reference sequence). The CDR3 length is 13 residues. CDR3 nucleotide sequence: TGCAGTGCAGCACAGAAATCGGACTACGAGCAGTACTTC. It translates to CSAAQKSDYEQYF.

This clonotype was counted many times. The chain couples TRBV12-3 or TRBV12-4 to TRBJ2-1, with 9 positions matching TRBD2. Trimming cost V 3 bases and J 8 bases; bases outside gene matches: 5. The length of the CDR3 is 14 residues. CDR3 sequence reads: CASSLAGGPHEQFF. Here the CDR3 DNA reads TGTGCCAGCAGTTTGGCGGGGGGGCCGCATGAGCAGTTCTTC.

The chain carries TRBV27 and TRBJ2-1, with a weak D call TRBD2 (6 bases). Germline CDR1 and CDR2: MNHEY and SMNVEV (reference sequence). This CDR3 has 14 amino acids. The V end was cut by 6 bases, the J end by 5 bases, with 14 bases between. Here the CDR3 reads CASSRGTPHNEQFF. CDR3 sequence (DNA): TGTGCCAGCAGCCGCGGGACCCCTCACAATGAGCAGTTCTTC.

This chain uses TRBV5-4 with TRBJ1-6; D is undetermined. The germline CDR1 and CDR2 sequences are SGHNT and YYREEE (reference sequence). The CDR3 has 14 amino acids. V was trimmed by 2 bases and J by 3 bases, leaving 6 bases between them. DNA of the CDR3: TGTGCCAGCAGCTTCATGGACTATAATTCACCCCTCCACTTT. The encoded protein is CASSFMDYNSPLHF.

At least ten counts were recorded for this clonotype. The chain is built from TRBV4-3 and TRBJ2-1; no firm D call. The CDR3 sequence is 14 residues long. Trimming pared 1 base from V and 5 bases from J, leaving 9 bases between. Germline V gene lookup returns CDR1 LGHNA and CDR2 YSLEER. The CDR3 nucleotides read TGCGCCAGCAGCCAAGTTGGCGCCAACAATGAGCAGTTCTTC. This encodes CASSQVGANNEQFF.

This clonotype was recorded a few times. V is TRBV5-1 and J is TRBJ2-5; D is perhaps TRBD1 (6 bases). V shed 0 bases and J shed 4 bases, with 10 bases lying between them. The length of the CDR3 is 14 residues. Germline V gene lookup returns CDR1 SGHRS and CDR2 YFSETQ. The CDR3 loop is CASSLVDSLETQYF. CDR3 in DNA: TGCGCCAGCAGCTTGGTGGACAGCCTAGAGACCCAGTACTTC.

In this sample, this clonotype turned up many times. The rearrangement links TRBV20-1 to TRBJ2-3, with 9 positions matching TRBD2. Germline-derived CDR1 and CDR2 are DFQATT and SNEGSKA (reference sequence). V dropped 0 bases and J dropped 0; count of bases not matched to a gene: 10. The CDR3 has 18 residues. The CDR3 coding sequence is TGCAGTGCTAGAGAGGGCGCGGGGGGGGTCGCTAGCACAGATACGCAGTATTTT. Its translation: CSAREGAGGVASTDTQYF.

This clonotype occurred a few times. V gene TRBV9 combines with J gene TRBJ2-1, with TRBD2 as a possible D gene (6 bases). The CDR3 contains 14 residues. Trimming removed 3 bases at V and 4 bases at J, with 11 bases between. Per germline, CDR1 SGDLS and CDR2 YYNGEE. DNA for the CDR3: TGTGCCAGCAGCGCGGGGGTCCGATACAATGAGCAGTTCTTC. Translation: CASSAGVRYNEQFF.